The 15 T cell receptor beta chains given below trace back to one sample, sequenced in a study of blood T cell repertoires in COVID-19. Here immunoSEQ multiplex PCR was the method, and the copy in TCRdb shows in-frame clones only, minus some. Of some 310,000 clones in the sample, roughly 91% were seen once. What was sequenced was peripheral blood. The receptors here all came from a man aged 50 to 59 with active or convalescent COVID-19.

The rearrangement links TRBV19 to TRBJ2-4; the match to TRBD1 covers 12 bases. The CDR3 is made up of 14 amino acids. From germline, CDR1 is LNHDA and CDR2 SQIVND (reference sequence). Losses at the gene ends were 3 bases for V and 7 bases for J; bases not matched to a gene: 1. The CDR3 sequence: CASSMGQGANIQYF. CDR3 nucleotide sequence: TGTGCCAGTAGTATGGGACAGGGGGCGAACATTCAGTACTTC.

A remark on this clone: Within the sample, other DNA sequences also encode this same CDR3. This chain links TRBV18 with TRBJ1-1, with D unclear. The CDR3 extends over 12 amino acids. Per germline, CDR1 KGHSH and CDR2 LQKENI. V lost 6 bases and J 0 bases, leaving 5 bases between the germline ends. CDR3 protein: CASSRVNTEAFF. The DNA of the CDR3 is TGTGCCAGCTCGAGGGTGAACACTGAAGCTTTCTTT.

V usage is TRBV30 and J usage is TRBJ1-5, with D possibly matching TRBD1 (5 bases). Trimming pared 1 base from V and 6 bases from J, leaving 10 bases between. The germline V gene has CDR1 GTSNPN and CDR2 SVGIG (reference sequence). This CDR3 is 13 amino acids long. As DNA, the CDR3 is TGTGCCTGGAGTGGAAGGGGCGGTCAGCCCCAGCATTTT. This encodes CAWSGRGGQPQHF.

The CDR3 loop reads CASSFARYTEAFF. DNA for the CDR3: TGTGCCAGCAGCTTCGCCAGATACACTGAAGCTTTCTTT. The chain combines TRBV11-2 with TRBJ1-1; D call uncertain. Germline V CDR1 and CDR2: SGHAT, FQNNGV. V was cut by 3 bases and J by 3 bases, with 8 bases left in between. The CDR3 length is 13 residues.

The chain couples TRBV12-3 or TRBV12-4 to TRBJ2-5; weak D call: TRBD2 (6 bases). V lost 1 base to trimming and J lost 4 bases, with 7 bases between them. The CDR3 is made up of 13 amino acids. The CDR3 here is CASSLGGGETQYF. The CDR3 coding sequence is TGTGCCAGCAGTTTAGGGGGAGGAGAGACCCAGTACTTC.

J is TRBJ2-1 and V is TRBV28; D is possibly TRBD1 (5 bases). This CDR3 contains 13 residues. Germline V gene lookup returns CDR1 MDHEN and CDR2 SYDVKM. The V end was cut by 7 bases, the J end by 4 bases, with 11 bases between. In DNA, the CDR3 is TGTGCCAGCACCCGCAGGGTATACAATGAGCAGTTCTTC. Translating gives CASTRRVYNEQFF.

The chain recombines TRBV10-3 with TRBJ2-1, with 9 bases identical to TRBD2. V trimming: 3 bases; J trimming: 0 bases; junction bases outside the gene matches: 9. Germline CDR1 and CDR2: ENHRY and SYGVKD. The CDR3 is 18 amino acids. The CDR3: CAISDRRAGGNSYNEQFF. CDR3 nucleotide sequence: TGTGCCATCAGTGATCGGCGAGCGGGGGGTAACTCCTACAATGAGCAGTTCTTC.

V usage is TRBV3-1 (or the pseudogene TRBV3-2) and J usage is TRBJ1-5; no reliable D call. Germline CDR1 and CDR2: LGHDT and YNNKEL (reference sequence). The CDR3 has 16 residues. V dropped 4 bases and J dropped 2 bases, with 15 bases sitting between them. CDR3 sequence: CASSPRTPTGNQPQHF. In DNA form, the CDR3 reads TGTGCCAGCAGCCCCCGCACCCCAACAGGCAATCAGCCCCAGCATTTT.

This rearrangement joins TRBV7-9 to TRBJ1-6, with 7 positions matching TRBD1. The CDR3 sequence is 15 residues long. The ends lost 5 bases at V and 8 bases at J; junction bases unmatched: 9. CDR1 and CDR2 from the germline V gene are SEHNR and FQNEAQ (reference sequence). Written as DNA, the CDR3 is TGTGCCAGCAGCAGGGAGACAGGGACTCATTCACCCCTCCACTTT. Protein: CASSRETGTHSPLHF. The whole variable domain, remainder taken from reference TRBV7-9 and TRBJ1-6, is DTGVSQNPRHKITKRGQNVTFRCDPISEHNRLYWYRQTLGQGPEFLTYFQNEAQLEKSRLLSDRFSAERPKGSFSTLEIQRTEQGDSAMYLCASSRETGTHSPLHFGNGTRLTVT.

The V call is TRBV19, the J call TRBJ1-1; 11 bases line up with TRBD1. The CDR3 contains 16 residues. The germline gives CDR1 LNHDA, CDR2 SQIVND (reference sequence). J was trimmed by 2 bases and V by 6 bases; bases with no gene match: 8. CDR3 in DNA: TGTGCCAGTAGCCCCCGGGACAGGGGGATTAACACTGAAGCTTTCTTT. This gives the protein CASSPRDRGINTEAFF.

The V and J genes are TRBV24-1 and TRBJ2-7; 11 nucleotides match TRBD1. From germline, CDR1 is KGHDR and CDR2 SFDVKD. The CDR3 is 14 residues long. V gave up 8 bases and J gave up 2 bases; unmatched junction bases: 4. In nucleotides, the CDR3 is TGTGCCACCATGGGGACAGGGGGTACCTACGAGCAGTACTTC. Amino acid sequence: CATMGTGGTYEQYF.

The chain links TRBV7-9 to TRBJ2-1; a possible D gene is TRBD2 (6 bases). Per the germline V gene, CDR1 is SEHNR and CDR2 is FQNEAQ (reference sequence). The CDR3 sequence is 14 residues long. V was pared by 3 bases and J by 7 bases, with 13 bases between. CDR3 in DNA: TGTGCCAGCAGCTTCGGCGGGATCTTTAATGAGCAGTTCTTC. Translation: CASSFGGIFNEQFF.

In nucleotides, the CDR3 is TGTGCCAGTAGCCGAATAGGGACTCCCGGCTGGAATTCACCCCTCCACTTT. It yields the protein CASSRIGTPGWNSPLHF. This sequence joins TRBV19 and TRBJ1-6, with D possibly being TRBD1 (5 bases). The CDR3 is made up of 17 amino acids. Between the trimmed V and J ends, which lost 6 bases and 7 bases, there was a span of 22 bases. The V gene's germline CDR1 is LNHDA and CDR2 SQIVND (reference sequence).

The chain links TRBV7-3 to TRBJ2-2; 8 nucleotides align to TRBD1. The germline gives CDR1 SGHTA, CDR2 FQGTGA. The junction had 2 bases not matched to a gene; V was cut back by 1 base and J by 1 base. This CDR3 comprises 16 residues. The CDR3 here is CASSLNGQGNTGELFF. In nucleotides, the CDR3 is TGTGCCAGCAGCTTAAACGGACAGGGGAACACCGGGGAGCTGTTTTTT.

This clone has a single count. The chain uses TRBV20-1 and TRBJ1-5, with D tentatively TRBD1 (5 bases). Germline CDR1 is DFQATT and CDR2 is SNEGSKA (reference sequence). The CDR3 contains 14 residues. Between the trimmed V and J ends, which lost 3 bases and 5 bases, there was a span of 14 bases. The CDR3 spells CSASSVQGDQPQHF. The CDR3 DNA reads as TGCAGTGCTAGTTCGGTCCAGGGTGATCAGCCCCAGCATTTT.